Each of the 30 T cell receptor beta chains below was sequenced from the same sample in a study of T cells in Graves' hyperthyroidism and ophthalmopathy. Template material for amplifying TCR beta CDR3 regions consisted of RNA transcripts. A first-round RT-PCR of the TCR CDR3 used the HTBI primer set. TCRdb fed the multiplex PCR reads into MiXCR, producing one record per CDR3 protein. The table has approximately 610,000 distinct CDR3 sequences, 16% seen once. The sequenced sample was blood. The receptor set was obtained from a woman aged 18-30 years with Graves' hyperthyroidism.

The chain uses TRBV18 and TRBJ2-7; 8 nucleotides agree with TRBD1. V gave up 5 bases and J gave up 3 bases; unmatched junction bases: 6. This CDR3 is 14 amino acids long. Germline CDR1 is KGHSH and CDR2 is LQKENI. CDR3 DNA: TGTGCCAGCTCAGCAGGGGGCGGCTACTACGAGCAGTACTTC. It specifies CASSAGGGYYEQYF.

This clonotype was counted between two and nine times. The rearrangement uses TRBV20-1 and TRBJ1-4; D ambiguous. The CDR3 is 12 amino acids. CDR1 and CDR2 from the germline V gene are DFQATT and SNEGSKA (reference sequence). Trimming removed 7 bases at V and 3 bases at J, with 9 bases between. The CDR3 loop reads CSVSTPNEKLFF. CDR3 coding DNA: TGCAGTGTATCCACCCCTAATGAAAAACTGTTTTTT.

This clonotype turned up a few times. The chain has TRBV29-1 and TRBJ2-1, with TRBD2 matching 14 bases. The CDR3 length is 19 residues. Germline values: CDR1 SQVTM, CDR2 ANQGSEA. The V segment lost 7 bases and the J segment 0 bases; nucleotides outside the gene matches: 14. The CDR3: CSAPGGGLAGDSSYNEQFF. CDR3 sequence (DNA): TGCAGCGCCCCTGGGGGGGGACTAGCGGGAGACAGCTCCTACAATGAGCAGTTCTTC.

This clonotype was recorded a few times. The chain combines TRBV28 with TRBJ1-5; D possibly corresponds to TRBD1 (6 bases). Deletions cut 6 bases from V and 1 base from J, with 10 bases between. Looked up from germline, CDR1 is MDHEN and CDR2 is SYDVKM. The CDR3 covers 14 residues. The CDR3 spells CASSWDISNQPQHF. The CDR3 region has the DNA TGTGCCAGCAGCTGGGACATCAGCAATCAGCCCCAGCATTTT.

This clonotype was observed many times. The rearrangement joins TRBV2 to TRBJ2-7; D is possibly TRBD2 (5 bases). This CDR3 is built from 14 residues. CDR1 is SNHLY, CDR2 FYNNEI, per germline. Trimming shortened V by 5 bases and J by 3 bases, and 14 bases separated the two germline ends. DNA of the CDR3: TGTGCCAGCAGTTCGGGGTATAGTATCTACGAGCAGTACTTC. It translates to CASSSGYSIYEQYF.

In its sample, this clonotype was seen once. The chain carries TRBV5-1 and TRBJ2-5; perhaps TRBD1 as D (6 bases). CDR1 is SGHRS and CDR2 is YFSETQ in the germline V gene. V lost 1 base to trimming and J lost 5 bases, with 12 bases between them. This CDR3 is 14 amino acids long. CDR3 sequence reads: CASSLRGSPETQYF. In DNA, the CDR3 is TGCGCCAGCAGCTTGAGGGGGAGCCCGGAGACCCAGTACTTC.

This clonotype has just a few counts. CDR3 residues: CASSLPAGRTGNTIYF. The DNA for the CDR3 is TGTGCCAGCAGTTTACCGGCAGGCCGGACTGGAAACACCATATATTTT. V gene TRBV28 combines with J gene TRBJ1-3; D unresolved. Trimming took off 2 bases at V and 2 bases at J, with 13 bases between the two ends. Germline V gene sequence: CDR1 MDHEN, CDR2 SYDVKM. The CDR3 spans 16 residues. Together with reference TRBV28 and TRBJ1-3, the CDR3 gives the full variable domain: DVKVTQSSRYLVKRTGEKVFLECVQDMDHENMFWYRQDPGLGLRLIYFSYDVKMKEKGDIPEGYSVSREKKERFSLILESASTNQTSMYLCASSLPAGRTGNTIYFGEGSWLTVV.

This chain connects TRBV29-1 to TRBJ2-7; possibly TRBD2 for D (6 bases). The CDR3 has 13 amino acids. The germline CDR1 and CDR2 sequences are SQVTM and ANQGSEA. V was shortened by 3 bases and J by 0 bases, with 9 bases between the two germline ends. CDR3 DNA sequence: TGCAGCGTTGACTTAGCGGACTCCTACGAGCAGTACTTC. Translation gives CSVDLADSYEQYF.

This chain joins TRBV9 and TRBJ1-2; the D is unclear. Germline CDR1 SGDLS, CDR2 YYNGEE. The length of the CDR3 is 13 residues. V lost 3 bases and J 1 base, leaving 7 bases between the germline ends. CDR3 loop: CASSGGVNYGYTF. CDR3 DNA: TGTGCCAGCAGCGGAGGAGTTAACTATGGCTACACCTTC.

The chain joins TRBV5-1 to TRBJ2-1, with 8 bases identical to TRBD2. Losses at the gene ends were 4 bases for V and 9 bases for J; bases not matched to a gene: 12. The V gene's germline CDR1 is SGHRS and CDR2 YFSETQ. The CDR3 loop spans 15 amino acids. The CDR3 region is CASSLPGGEGGEQFF. In DNA, the CDR3 is TGCGCCAGCAGCCTCCCGGGGGGGGAGGGGGGTGAGCAGTTCTTC. Drawing the rest from reference TRBV5-1 and TRBJ2-1, the complete variable domain is KAGVTQTPRYLIKTRGQQVTLSCSPISGHRSVSWYQQTPGQGLQFLFEYFSETQRNKGNFPGRFSGRQFSNSRSEMNVSTLELGDSALYLCASSLPGGEGGEQFFGPGTRLTVL.

This chain joins TRBV5-1 and TRBJ1-3; D remains unclear. V lost 3 bases and J 0 bases, leaving 16 bases between the germline ends. This CDR3 contains 17 residues. In germline, CDR1 is SGHRS, CDR2 YFSETQ. The CDR3, as DNA: TGCGCCAGCAGCTCGGAACGAACAGCACACTCTGGAAACACCATATATTTT. Protein sequence: CASSSERTAHSGNTIYF.

This clonotype was detected ten times or more. This chain links TRBV3-1 with TRBJ1-5, with 9 bases matching TRBD1. Germline CDR1 is LGHDT and CDR2 is YNNKEL (reference sequence). The junction had 3 bases not matched to a gene; V was cut back by 4 bases and J by 2 bases. CDR3 length: 15 residues. The chain's CDR3 is CASSPRTGGNQPQHF. Here the CDR3 DNA reads TGTGCCAGCAGCCCGAGGACAGGGGGCAATCAGCCCCAGCATTTT.

The chain couples TRBV20-1 to TRBJ1-4, with a tentative D call TRBD1 (5 bases). The V gene's germline CDR1 is DFQATT and CDR2 SNEGSKA (reference sequence). The CDR3 consists of 15 residues. V was shortened by 4 bases and J by 3 bases, with 15 bases between the two germline ends. The CDR3 protein is CSATPITGANEKLFF. CDR3 coding DNA: TGCAGTGCTACCCCAATTACAGGAGCTAATGAAAAACTGTTTTTT.

This chain joins TRBV18 and TRBJ2-6, with TRBD1 matching over 11 bases. The CDR3 totals 17 residues. Losses at the gene ends were 3 bases for V and 4 bases for J; bases not matched to a gene: 5. From germline, CDR1 is KGHSH and CDR2 LQKENI. The CDR3 is CASSPRTGGPGANVLTF. CDR3 DNA sequence: TGTGCCAGCTCACCGCGGACAGGGGGCCCCGGGGCCAACGTCCTGACTTTC.

The genes are TRBV2 and TRBJ2-7; D gene uncertain. This CDR3 has 12 amino acids. The V gene lost 6 bases and the J gene lost 8 bases, with 14 bases spanning the gap. The germline gives CDR1 SNHLY, CDR2 FYNNEI. The CDR3 reads CASSGYKAKQYF. CDR3 DNA sequence: TGTGCCAGCAGCGGCTACAAGGCCAAGCAGTACTTC.

This clonotype turned up a few times. The V gene is TRBV18, the J gene TRBJ2-4; 10 nucleotides align to TRBD2. This CDR3 spans 17 amino acids. The V gene's germline CDR1 is KGHSH and CDR2 LQKENI. The ends lost 3 bases at V and 1 base at J; junction bases unmatched: 6. CDR3 sequence reads: CASSPLAGGVAKNIQYF. The CDR3 DNA is TGTGCCAGCTCACCGTTAGCGGGAGGTGTTGCCAAAAACATTCAGTACTTC.

This clonotype was seen repeatedly, ten times or more. V usage is TRBV25-1 and J usage is TRBJ2-7; 13 positions agree with TRBD2. This CDR3 is built from 18 residues. Trimming cost V 3 bases and J 5 bases; bases outside gene matches: 13. Germline V gene sequence: CDR1 MGHDK, CDR2 SYGVNS. The CDR3 DNA sequence: TGTGCCAGCAGTGACGGGACTAGCGGGGTGTGGTCCCAAAACGAGCAGTACTTC. As protein: CASSDGTSGVWSQNEQYF.

The chain uses TRBV4-3 and TRBJ2-5; D not resolved. CDR1 and CDR2 (germline): LGHNA, YSLEER. There are 15 residues in the CDR3. Trimming pared 4 bases from V and 3 bases from J, leaving 15 bases between. The DNA for the CDR3 is TGCGCCAGCAGCCTGGATGAATCTACCAAAGAGACCCAGTACTTC. As protein: CASSLDESTKETQYF.

This clonotype was seen repeatedly, ten times or more. The V gene is TRBV6-1, the J gene TRBJ2-7, with D uncertain. Trimming took 1 base from V and 6 from J, leaving 4 bases between them. The CDR3 runs to 11 residues. Per germline, CDR1 MNHNS and CDR2 SASEGT. The CDR3 protein is CASSEGVEQYF. The CDR3, as DNA: TGTGCCAGCAGTGAAGGGGTCGAGCAGTACTTC.

A single count supports this clonotype. This may stem from a read error, because a much larger clone lies one nucleotide away. No conserved phenylalanine or tryptophan ends this CDR3, so it is likely a read error. This chain uses TRBV11-2 with TRBJ2-3, with a tentative D call TRBD2 (6 bases). Germline V lookup: CDR1 SGHAT, CDR2 FQNNGV. The CDR3 is 16 amino acids. V was shortened by 6 bases and J by 1 base, with 17 bases between the two germline ends. CDR3 amino acids: CASSPAGGGGTDTQYL. The DNA of the CDR3 is TGTGCCAGCAGTCCTGCCGGGGGTGGGGGCACAGATACGCAGTATCTT.

The chain is built from TRBV4-1 and TRBJ2-1; 7 positions match TRBD2. The CDR3 sequence is 15 residues long. V was clipped by 5 bases and J by 0 bases; unmatched bases: 4. Germline CDR1 and CDR2: MGHRA and YSYEKL. The CDR3 reads CASSKSGDSYNEQFF. CDR3 nucleotide sequence: TGCGCCAGCAGCAAAAGCGGGGACTCCTACAATGAGCAGTTCTTC.

V gene TRBV5-4 combines with J gene TRBJ1-3, with a weak D call TRBD1 (5 bases). The CDR3 has 16 amino acids. Per the germline V gene, CDR1 is SGHNT and CDR2 is YYREEE (reference sequence). V was cut by 5 bases and J by 3 bases, with 18 bases left in between. The CDR3 reads CASSLRGTLGGNTIYF. For the CDR3, the DNA is TGTGCCAGCAGTCTACGAGGGACCTTGGGTGGAAACACCATATATTTT.

The V gene is TRBV7-9, the J gene TRBJ2-7; tentatively, D is TRBD2 (6 bases). Trimming shortened V by 5 bases and J by 7 bases, and 18 bases separated the two germline ends. The CDR3 extends over 14 amino acids. The germline V gene has CDR1 SEHNR and CDR2 FQNEAQ (reference sequence). The CDR3, as DNA: TGTGCCAGCAGCGTTCTGACTAGATCAGGGGAGCAGTACTTC. It yields the protein CASSVLTRSGEQYF. Full variable domain (outside the CDR3, taken from reference TRBV7-9 and TRBJ2-7): DTGVSQNPRHKITKRGQNVTFRCDPISEHNRLYWYRQTLGQGPEFLTYFQNEAQLEKSRLLSDRFSAERPKGSFSTLEIQRTEQGDSAMYLCASSVLTRSGEQYFGPGTRLTVT.

The table lists this clonotype with many counts. The chain uses TRBV18 and TRBJ1-1; the D gene is possibly TRBD1 (6 bases). In germline, CDR1 is KGHSH, CDR2 LQKENI. CDR3 length: 13 residues. Trimming shortened V by 6 bases and J by 4 bases, and 12 bases separated the two germline ends. CDR3 in DNA: TGTGCCAGCTCCGGGGGGGCGGGCACTGAAGCTTTCTTT. This encodes CASSGGAGTEAFF.

This clonotype was counted many times. The rearrangement uses TRBV28 and TRBJ2-7, with 10 bases identical to TRBD1. V trimming: 6 bases; J trimming: 4 bases; junction bases outside the gene matches: 6. This CDR3 has 14 residues. CDR1 is MDHEN, CDR2 SYDVKM, per germline. The CDR3 here is CASRRQGAKYEQYF. CDR3 DNA: TGTGCCAGCAGACGACAGGGGGCGAAGTACGAGCAGTACTTC.

This clonotype has a handful of counts. The chain links TRBV28 to TRBJ1-3; no clear D gene. There are 16 residues in the CDR3. The V gene lost 1 base and the J gene lost 4 bases, with 14 bases spanning the gap. CDR1 is MDHEN and CDR2 is SYDVKM in the germline V gene. The chain's CDR3 is CASSLSSGVIGNTIYF. Here the CDR3 DNA reads TGTGCCAGCAGTTTATCCTCCGGGGTTATAGGAAACACCATATATTTT.

This clonotype showed up many times. The V gene is TRBV5-1, the J gene TRBJ2-3, with unresolved D. V lost 5 bases to trimming and J lost 3 bases, with 7 bases between them. CDR3 length: 12 residues. Germline loops: CDR1 SGHRS, CDR2 YFSETQ. The CDR3 region is CASRLRTDTQYF. The CDR3 DNA reads TGCGCCAGCAGACTAAGGACAGATACGCAGTATTTT.

This clonotype was detected ten times or more. This chain uses TRBV28 with TRBJ2-1, with D possibly called TRBD1 or TRBD2 (5 bases each). The germline CDR1 and CDR2 sequences are MDHEN and SYDVKM. V lost 1 base and J lost 5, with 15 bases in between. CDR3 length: 16 amino acids. The CDR3 is CASSLFGTGRNNEQFF. Here the CDR3 DNA reads TGTGCCAGCAGTTTATTCGGGACCGGTAGAAACAATGAGCAGTTCTTC. Looking up the rest from reference TRBV28 and TRBJ2-1 gives the full variable domain: DVKVTQSSRYLVKRTGEKVFLECVQDMDHENMFWYRQDPGLGLRLIYFSYDVKMKEKGDIPEGYSVSREKKERFSLILESASTNQTSMYLCASSLFGTGRNNEQFFGPGTRLTVL.

This clonotype was recorded a few times. V and J are TRBV18 and TRBJ2-3; 9 nucleotides line up with TRBD2. Germline V gene lookup returns CDR1 KGHSH and CDR2 LQKENI. The junction had 10 bases not matched to a gene; V was cut back by 3 bases and J by 3 bases. The CDR3 is 17 amino acids. CDR3 amino acids: CASSPLAGGPSTDTQYF. The CDR3 DNA sequence: TGTGCCAGCTCACCTCTTGCGGGAGGGCCCTCGACAGATACGCAGTATTTT.

This clonotype was seen many times. The chain joins TRBV29-1 to TRBJ1-1, with D possibly matching TRBD1 (5 bases). The V gene lost 3 bases and the J gene lost 4 bases, with 12 bases spanning the gap. Germline lookup yields CDR1 SQVTM and CDR2 ANQGSEA. There are 13 residues in the CDR3. CDR3 in DNA: TGCAGCGTTGATCGGGGCGGGGGCACTGAAGCTTTCTTT. Translated: CSVDRGGGTEAFF.